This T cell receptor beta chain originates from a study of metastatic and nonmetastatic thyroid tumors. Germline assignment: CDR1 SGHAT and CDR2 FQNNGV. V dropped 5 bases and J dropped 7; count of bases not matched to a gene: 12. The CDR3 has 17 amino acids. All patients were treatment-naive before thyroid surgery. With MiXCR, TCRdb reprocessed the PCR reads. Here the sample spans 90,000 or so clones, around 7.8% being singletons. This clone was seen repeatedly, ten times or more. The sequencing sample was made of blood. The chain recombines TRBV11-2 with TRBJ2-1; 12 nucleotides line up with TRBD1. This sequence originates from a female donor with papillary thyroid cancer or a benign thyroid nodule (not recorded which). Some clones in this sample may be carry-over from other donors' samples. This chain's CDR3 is CASSATLGTGGTNEQFF. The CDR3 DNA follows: TGTGCCAGCAGCGCAACCCTCGGGACAGGGGGCACGAATGAGCAGTTCTTC.